This entry describes one T cell receptor (beta chain). Antigen specificity is unknown. The same CDR3 is also encoded by other DNA sequences in this sample. The data are from a study of T cell responses to AZD1222 COVID-19 vaccine. Combined were second doses at about 4 or about 12 weeks. Sequencing used immunoSEQ multiplex PCR; TCRdb keeps in-frame clones, though not all of them. The sample lists fewer than 200,000 clones; around nine tenths were seen once. The CDR3 length is 11 residues. Between the trimmed V and J ends, which lost 3 bases and 6 bases, there was a span of 3 bases. Whole-study results and caveats: Donors in the cohort were predominantly white British and more often female, and clonal diversity was possibly underestimated. Only after the peak T cell response were repertoires sampled. Spike regions recognized by vaccine-associated CD4 TCRs spanned the protein, led by 160-218 and 743-854.

The receptor was isolated from an adult who received the AZD1222 COVID-19 vaccine. The rearrangement links TRBV12-3 or TRBV12-4 to TRBJ2-1; D is ambiguous. The sample was peripheral blood, taken 28 days after the second AZD1222 dose. In DNA form, the CDR3 reads TGTGCCAGCAGTTTGGGCAATGAGCAGTTCTTC. Protein product: CASSLGNEQFF.